This entry concerns a single T cell receptor (beta chain). The antigen is unknown. V was clipped by 6 bases and J by 9 bases; unmatched bases: 15. This CDR3 is 15 amino acids long. In germline, CDR1 is DFQATT, CDR2 SNEGSKA (reference sequence). The sample is drawn from a study of response to subunit inactivated influenza vaccine. TCRdb analysed the RT-PCR reads with MiXCR anew, one entry per CDR3 protein. The sample consists of about 160,000 distinct CDR3 sequences, around 9.9% of them appearing once. Whole-study findings and limits: After each seasonal influenza vaccination, few new T cells are recruited, the authors suggested.

The specimen was non-naive T cells sorted from PBMCs, collected roughly 48 days after vaccination. The receptor was isolated from a man aged 50-60 years who received an inactivated influenza vaccine. The chain carries TRBV20-1 and TRBJ2-1, with 9 bases fitting TRBD1. CDR3 sequence: CSAKDADRGDVEQFF. The CDR3 coding sequence is TGCAGTGCCAAAGATGCGGACAGGGGCGATGTTGAGCAGTTCTTC.